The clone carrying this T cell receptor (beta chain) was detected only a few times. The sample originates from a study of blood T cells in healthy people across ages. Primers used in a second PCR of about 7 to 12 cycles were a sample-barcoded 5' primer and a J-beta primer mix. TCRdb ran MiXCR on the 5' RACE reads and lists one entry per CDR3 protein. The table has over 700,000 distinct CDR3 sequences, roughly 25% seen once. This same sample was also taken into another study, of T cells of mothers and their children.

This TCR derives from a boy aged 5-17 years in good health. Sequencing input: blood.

This CDR3 is CASSLTSYQGDIQYF. In nucleotides, the CDR3 is TGTGCCAGCAGCTTAACGTCCTATCAGGGGGACATTCAGTACTTC. The rearrangement uses TRBV7-9 and TRBJ2-4, with TRBD1 matching 7 bases. The CDR3 is made up of 15 amino acids. The germline CDR1 and CDR2 sequences are SEHNR and FQNEAQ (reference sequence). V shed 2 bases and J 8 bases; nucleotides not matched to a gene: 9.